This TCR beta chain was sequenced during a study of regulatory T cells in long-lasting Graves disease. Regarding the study as a whole: Persistent patients had a count of shared public clonotypes (2,741) that exceeded that of new patients (roughly 1,000).

Between the trimmed V and J ends, which lost 7 bases and 8 bases, there was a span of 24 bases. This CDR3 has 16 residues. Relying on iRepertoire HTBI primers and Arm-PCR of CDR3 regions, the team built TCR beta libraries. One entry per CDR3 protein, called by TCRdb with MiXCR from the multiplex PCR reads. The sample lists some 600,000 distinct CDR3 sequences; more than 15% were seen once. This clonotype was recorded a few times. Its cognate antigen is unknown. The sample's time point: newly diagnosed GD, antithyroid drugs for less than 3 months. Preparation of the TCR library used RNA extracted from PBMCs. The same data also contributed to another study, on T cells in Graves' hyperthyroidism and ophthalmopathy. That work contributes: In simple terms, a model built on 13 V-J features told ophthalmopathy apart from stable hyperthyroidism.

The V and J genes are TRBV12-3 or TRBV12-4 and TRBJ2-1; D could derive from TRBD1 or TRBD2 (6 bases each). The starting material was peripheral blood mononuclear cells (PBMCs), obtained at new diagnosis, from a patient treated with antithyroid drugs. The receptor's source is a man aged 18 to 29 with Graves disease. CDR3: CASKPIGGGPTHEQFF. CDR3 coding DNA: TGTGCCAGCAAACCTATCGGAGGGGGGCCCACCCATGAGCAGTTCTTC.